This T cell receptor (beta chain) originates from a study of vaccination and CD4 T cells after COVID-19 (dated by TCRdb to between 2021 and 2023). Broadly, across the study: The convalescent cohort included six males and four females, with two Hispanic individuals, seven Caucasians, two Asians and one multiracial person. Post-vaccine blood samples were taken a median of 72 days after the second vaccine dose, with a range of 14 to 241 days. Participants got two doses of the Pfizer-BioNTech BNT162b2 vaccine (n=8) or two doses of the Moderna mRNA-1273 vaccine (n=2). For stimulating the cultures, overlapping spike peptide pools were used, derived from SARS-CoV-2 as well as from the common cold coronaviruses HCoV-NL63, HCoV-OC43 and HCoV-229E. Post-COVID blood samples from convalescent patients were collected a median of around 100 days after diagnosis, with a range of about 30 to 170 days. The spike-specific CD4+ TCR repertoire was compared before and after mRNA vaccination in approximately ten COVID-19 convalescent patients and a handful of infection-naive healthy vaccine recipients. An earlier paper using these donors assessed, at the TCR clonotype level, memory CD4+ T cell crossreactivity between SARS-CoV-2 and common cold coronavirus spike proteins. Control cultures used a CEFX viral epitope pool as positive control, an HIV-1 Nef peptide pool as negative control, or no peptide. Overall results and qualifications from the work: Relatively few convalescent patients were included in the study, and early timepoints after natural infection were not analyzed. The median number of SARS-CoV-2-reactive clonotypes rose from 20 to 25 after infection to roughly 40 after vaccination, but the change was not significant. In convalescent patients, a median around 86% of post-vaccine SARS-CoV-2-reactive clones were detected only after vaccination, suggesting vaccine-specific priming. In convalescent patients, nearly all vaccine-specific clones (304 of 307) were found to be mono-reactive for SARS-CoV-2 spike rather than cross-reactive with common cold coronaviruses.

The method was PCR. At the Johns Hopkins FTIC core, DNA from the cultured CD4+ T cells underwent TCR sequencing with the Oncomine TCR Beta short-read assay. The QIAamp micro DNA kit was used to extract genomic DNA from the cultured CD4+ T cells. Oncomine TCR Beta libraries made from cultured CD4+ T cells were pooled using unique dual indexes and sequenced on an Illumina iSeq 100. The source study handled its data this way. Non-productive sequences were removed, and CDR3s that did not start with C, did not end with F or W, or were shorter than 7 amino acids were discarded. The MANAFEST web application was used to identify antigen-specific clonotypes by comparing peptide-stimulated wells against reference wells and other culture wells. Positive clones required FDR below 0.05, an odds ratio above 5, and productive frequency above 0.1% in at least two of three replicate wells. Cross-reactive clonotypes were defined as significantly expanded in both SARS-CoV-2 spike wells and at least one common cold coronavirus spike condition. Levenshtein distances (stringdist) and unrooted phylogenetic trees (ape) in R version 3.6.1 were used to assess CDR3 homology. Using fastp at Q25 and MiXCR, TCRdb reprocessed the public reads and kept productive beta chains. Identical CDR3 protein sequences are pooled into one entry, listed with their most common genes and DNA. TCRdb's processing, not the study's, gives the V and J calls here. Across this sample there are about 6,500 distinct CDR3 sequences, with approximately 50% seen only once. About two fifths of the sample is held by the ten biggest clonotypes.

CDR1 and CDR2 (SEHNR, FQNEAQ) derive from the germline V gene (reference sequence). The CDR3 runs 14 amino acids, cysteine and phenylalanine included. Only CDR3 DNA is held: 42 bases, read in frame from base 1. Trimming takes 5 bases from V and 1 base from J, and the germline ends sit 8 bases apart. Reading the label with the study, this specimen's treatment or condition is: roughly 10-day PBMC culture with coronavirus spike peptide pools or control peptides (ViraFEST assay). CD4+ T cells from unexposed donors were collected before the COVID-19 pandemic (2011-2018). The study used the ViraFEST assay, which expanded antigen-specific T cells with peptide pools and then identified expanded clonotypes by TCR sequencing. Each well held 2 million or so PBMCs cultured in IMDM containing approximately 5% human AB serum and approximately 9.6 IU/ml IL-2, with 8.5 to 10 ug/ml peptide pools added. Half of the culture medium was replaced with fresh IL-2-containing medium on days 3 and 7. CD4+ T cells were isolated after 10 days of culture through negative selection using the EasySep CD4+ T cell isolation kit. Unexposed donor CD4+ T cells were tested for reactivity to SARS-CoV-2 S and N and four common cold coronavirus spike pools, as cell number allowed. PBMCs were separated from whole blood using Ficoll-Paque Plus gradient centrifugation and then either used fresh or cryopreserved at -140C. In general, triplicate wells were set up for every culture condition. Leukapheresis product for the unexposed donors was bought commercially.

With regard to this clonotype: The antigen this receptor binds is unknown. No much larger clone exists at a distance of one base, and base qualities are not known.

Material: CD4+ T cells from blood, cultured in vitro. The receptor's source is a human donor in good health. The chain was built from TRBV7-9 and TRBJ1-4; the D gene assignment is ambiguous. The CDR3 region has the sequence CASSPPGTNEKLFF. In nucleotides, the sequence is TGTGCCAGCAGCCCCCCAGGAACTAATGAAAAACTGTTTTTT.